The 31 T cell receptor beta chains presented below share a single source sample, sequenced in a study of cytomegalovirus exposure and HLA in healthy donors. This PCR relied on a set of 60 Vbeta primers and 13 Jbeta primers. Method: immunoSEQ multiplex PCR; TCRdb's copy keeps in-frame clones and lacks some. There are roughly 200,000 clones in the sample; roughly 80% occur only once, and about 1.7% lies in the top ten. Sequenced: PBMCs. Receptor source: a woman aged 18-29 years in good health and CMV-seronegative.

In DNA form, the CDR3 reads TGTGCCAGCAGCTTGGAAGCGGGAGGACGGGAGACCCAGTACTTC. Translation gives CASSLEAGGRETQYF. The chain links TRBV5-8 to TRBJ2-5, with 9 nucleotides matching TRBD2. Germline loops: CDR1 SGHTS, CDR2 YDEGEE. This CDR3 has 15 amino acids. After removal of 0 bases from V and 5 bases from J, the junction contained 5 bases not matched to a gene.

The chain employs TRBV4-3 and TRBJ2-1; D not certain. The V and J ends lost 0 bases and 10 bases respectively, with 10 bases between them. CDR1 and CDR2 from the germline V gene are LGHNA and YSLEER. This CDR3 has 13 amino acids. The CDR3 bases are TGCGCCAGCAGCCAAGATCGGAGCAGCGAGCAGTTCTTC. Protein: CASSQDRSSEQFF.

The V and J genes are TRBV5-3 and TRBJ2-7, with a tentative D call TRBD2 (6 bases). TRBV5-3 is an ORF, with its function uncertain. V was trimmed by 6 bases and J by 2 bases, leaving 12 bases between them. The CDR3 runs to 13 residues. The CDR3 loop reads CARTPRRAYEQYF. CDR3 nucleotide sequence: TGTGCCAGAACCCCACGGAGGGCCTACGAGCAGTACTTC.

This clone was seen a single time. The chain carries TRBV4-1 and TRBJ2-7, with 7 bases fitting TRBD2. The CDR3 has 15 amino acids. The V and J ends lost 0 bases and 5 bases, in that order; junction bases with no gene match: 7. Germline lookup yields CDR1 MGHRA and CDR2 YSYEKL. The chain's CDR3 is CASSQDLAGEDEQYF. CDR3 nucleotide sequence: TGCGCCAGCAGCCAAGATCTGGCGGGAGAGGACGAGCAGTACTTC.

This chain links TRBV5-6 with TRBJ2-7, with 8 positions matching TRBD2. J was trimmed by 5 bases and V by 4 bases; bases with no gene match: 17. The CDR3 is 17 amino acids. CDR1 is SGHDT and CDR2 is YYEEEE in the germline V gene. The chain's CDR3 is CASSPRYGRGPTDEQYF. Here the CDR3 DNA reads TGTGCCAGCAGCCCGAGGTACGGGAGGGGACCTACGGACGAGCAGTACTTC.

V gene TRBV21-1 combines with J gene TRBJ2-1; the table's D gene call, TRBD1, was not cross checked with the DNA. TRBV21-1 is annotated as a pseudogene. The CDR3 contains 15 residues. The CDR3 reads CANHLTGTGRREQFF. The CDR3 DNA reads TGTGCCAACCACCTTACCGGGACAGGGCGACGTGAGCAGTTCTTC.

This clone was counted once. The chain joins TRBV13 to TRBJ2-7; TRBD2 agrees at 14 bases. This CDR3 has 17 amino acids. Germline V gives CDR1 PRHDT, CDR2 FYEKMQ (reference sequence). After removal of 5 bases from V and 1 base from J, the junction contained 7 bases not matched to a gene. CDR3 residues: CASSVGLAGAESYEQYV. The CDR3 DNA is TGTGCCAGCAGCGTGGGACTAGCGGGAGCTGAGTCCTACGAGCAGTACGTC.

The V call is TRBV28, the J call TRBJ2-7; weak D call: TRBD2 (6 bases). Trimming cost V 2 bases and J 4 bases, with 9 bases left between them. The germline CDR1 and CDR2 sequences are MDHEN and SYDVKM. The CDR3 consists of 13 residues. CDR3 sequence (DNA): TGTGCCAGCAGTTTAGGGGACTTATACGAGCAGTACTTC. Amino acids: CASSLGDLYEQYF. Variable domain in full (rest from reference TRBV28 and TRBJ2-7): DVKVTQSSRYLVKRTGEKVFLECVQDMDHENMFWYRQDPGLGLRLIYFSYDVKMKEKGDIPEGYSVSREKKERFSLILESASTNQTSMYLCASSLGDLYEQYFGPGTRLTVT.

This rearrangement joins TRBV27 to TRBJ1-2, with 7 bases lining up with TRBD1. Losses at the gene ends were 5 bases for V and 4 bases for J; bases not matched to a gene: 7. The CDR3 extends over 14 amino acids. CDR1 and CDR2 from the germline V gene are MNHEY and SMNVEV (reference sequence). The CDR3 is CASSPTTGIYGYTF. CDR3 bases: TGTGCCAGCAGTCCCACGACAGGGATCTATGGCTACACCTTC.

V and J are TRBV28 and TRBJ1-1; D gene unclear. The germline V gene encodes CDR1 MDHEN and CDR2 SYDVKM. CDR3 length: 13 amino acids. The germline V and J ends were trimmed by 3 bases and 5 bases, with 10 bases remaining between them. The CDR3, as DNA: TGTGCCAGCAGTTTCGGAGCGGGGACTGAAGCTTTCTTT. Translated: CASSFGAGTEAFF.

CDR3 loop: CASSQGLTGVYEQYF. CDR3 coding DNA: TGCGCCAGCAGCCAAGGGTTGACAGGGGTCTACGAGCAGTACTTC. The chain links TRBV4-1 to TRBJ2-7; the match to TRBD1 covers 8 bases. CDR1 and CDR2 from the germline V gene are MGHRA and YSYEKL. Trimming at V came to 1 base and at J to 3 bases, leaving 5 bases not matched to a gene. This CDR3 region has 15 residues.

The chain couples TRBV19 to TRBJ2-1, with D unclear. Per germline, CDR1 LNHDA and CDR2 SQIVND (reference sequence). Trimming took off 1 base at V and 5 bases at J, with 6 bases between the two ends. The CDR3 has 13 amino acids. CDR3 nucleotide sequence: TGTGCCAGTAGTATAGGCAGTCACAATGAGCAGTTCTTC. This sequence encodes CASSIGSHNEQFF.

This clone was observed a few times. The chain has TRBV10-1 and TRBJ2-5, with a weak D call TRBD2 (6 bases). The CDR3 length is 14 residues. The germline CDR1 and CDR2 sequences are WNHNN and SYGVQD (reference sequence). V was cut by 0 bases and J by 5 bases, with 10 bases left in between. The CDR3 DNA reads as TGCGCCAGCAGTGAGTCCTCCCGGGGGGAGACCCAGTACTTC. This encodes CASSESSRGETQYF.

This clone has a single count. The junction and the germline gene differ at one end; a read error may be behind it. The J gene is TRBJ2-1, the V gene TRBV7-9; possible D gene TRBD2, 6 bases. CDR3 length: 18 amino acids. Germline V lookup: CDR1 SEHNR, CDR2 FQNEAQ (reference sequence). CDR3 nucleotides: TGTTCCAGCAGCCGAAACCGAGCGGGTCCTACGTACTACAATGAGCAGTTCTTC. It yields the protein CSSSRNRAGPTYYNEQFF.

This CDR3 is CASSQDFRDRGDQPQHF. CDR3 DNA sequence: TGCGCCAGCAGCCAAGACTTCCGGGACAGAGGGGATCAGCCCCAGCATTTT. The chain links TRBV4-3 to TRBJ1-5, with 7 bases identical to TRBD1. Losses at the gene ends were 0 bases for V and 5 bases for J; bases not matched to a gene: 10. The CDR3 is 17 amino acids. CDR1 is LGHNA, CDR2 YSLEER, per germline.

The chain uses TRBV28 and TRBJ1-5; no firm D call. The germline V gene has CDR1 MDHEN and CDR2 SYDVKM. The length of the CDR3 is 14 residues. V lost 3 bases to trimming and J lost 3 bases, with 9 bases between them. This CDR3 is CASSFAVANQPQHF. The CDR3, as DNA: TGTGCCAGCAGTTTCGCGGTCGCCAATCAGCCCCAGCATTTT.

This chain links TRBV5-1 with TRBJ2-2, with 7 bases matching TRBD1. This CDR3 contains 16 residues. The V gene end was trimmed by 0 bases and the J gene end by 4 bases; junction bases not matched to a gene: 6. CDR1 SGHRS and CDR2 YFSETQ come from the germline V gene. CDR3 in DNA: TGCGCCAGCAGCTTGGTTACAGGGGAGTCCACCGGGGAGCTGTTTTTT. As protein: CASSLVTGESTGELFF.

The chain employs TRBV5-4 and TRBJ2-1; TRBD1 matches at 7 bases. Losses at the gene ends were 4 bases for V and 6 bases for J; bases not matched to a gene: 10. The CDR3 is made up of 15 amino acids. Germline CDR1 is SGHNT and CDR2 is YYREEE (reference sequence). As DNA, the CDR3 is TGTGCCAGCAGCCAGACAGGGTTGGGTGGCAATGAGCAGTTCTTC. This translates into CASSQTGLGGNEQFF.

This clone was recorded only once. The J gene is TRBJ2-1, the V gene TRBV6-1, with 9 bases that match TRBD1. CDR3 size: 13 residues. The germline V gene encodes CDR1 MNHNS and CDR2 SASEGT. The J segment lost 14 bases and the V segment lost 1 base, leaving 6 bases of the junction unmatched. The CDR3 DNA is TGTGCCAGCAGTGAAGTGAACGACAGGGGGAAGTTCTTC. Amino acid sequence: CASSEVNDRGKFF.

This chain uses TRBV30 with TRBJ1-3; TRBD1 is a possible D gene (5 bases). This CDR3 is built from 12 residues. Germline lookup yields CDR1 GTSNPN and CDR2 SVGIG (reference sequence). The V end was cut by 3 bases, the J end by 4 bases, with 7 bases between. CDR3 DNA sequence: TGTGCCTGGAGCAGACAGGGAAACACCATATATTTT. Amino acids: CAWSRQGNTIYF.

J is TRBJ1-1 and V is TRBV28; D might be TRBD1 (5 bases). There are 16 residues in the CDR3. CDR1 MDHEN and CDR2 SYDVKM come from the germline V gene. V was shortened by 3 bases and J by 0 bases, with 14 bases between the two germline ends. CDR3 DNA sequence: TGTGCCAGCAGTTTTTGGGGGGAAACCATGAACACTGAAGCTTTCTTT. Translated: CASSFWGETMNTEAFF.

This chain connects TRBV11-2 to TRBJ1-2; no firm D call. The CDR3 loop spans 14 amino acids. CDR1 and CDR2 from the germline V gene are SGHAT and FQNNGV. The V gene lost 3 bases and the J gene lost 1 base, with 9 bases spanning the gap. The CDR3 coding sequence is TGTGCCAGCAGCTTTGAGCGGGGTAACTATGGCTACACCTTC. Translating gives CASSFERGNYGYTF.

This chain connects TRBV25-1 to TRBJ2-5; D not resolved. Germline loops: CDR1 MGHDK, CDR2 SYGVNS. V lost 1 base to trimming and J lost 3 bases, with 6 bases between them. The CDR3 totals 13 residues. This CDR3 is CASSEFLEETQYF. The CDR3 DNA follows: TGTGCCAGCAGTGAATTTCTAGAAGAGACCCAGTACTTC.

CDR3 loop: CASSVQRESEQFF. CDR3 DNA: TGTGCCAGTAGTGTCCAGCGGGAGAGTGAGCAGTTCTTC. This rearrangement joins TRBV19 to TRBJ2-1, with TRBD2 identical over 8 bases. The germline V gene encodes CDR1 LNHDA and CDR2 SQIVND (reference sequence). Losses at the gene ends were 5 bases for V and 9 bases for J; bases not matched to a gene: 6. CDR3 size: 13 residues.

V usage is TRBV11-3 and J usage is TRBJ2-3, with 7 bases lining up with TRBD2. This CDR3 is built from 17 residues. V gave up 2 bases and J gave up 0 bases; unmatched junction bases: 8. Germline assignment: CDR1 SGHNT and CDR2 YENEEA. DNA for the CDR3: TGTGCCAGCAGCTTAAGCGTTCTAGCGGTTAGCACAGATACGCAGTATTTT. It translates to CASSLSVLAVSTDTQYF.

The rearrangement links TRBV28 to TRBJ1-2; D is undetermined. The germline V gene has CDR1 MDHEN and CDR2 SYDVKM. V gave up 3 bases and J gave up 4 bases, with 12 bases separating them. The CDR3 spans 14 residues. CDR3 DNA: TGTGCCAGCAGTTTTTATCAGGAAATCTATGGCTACACCTTC. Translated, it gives CASSFYQEIYGYTF.

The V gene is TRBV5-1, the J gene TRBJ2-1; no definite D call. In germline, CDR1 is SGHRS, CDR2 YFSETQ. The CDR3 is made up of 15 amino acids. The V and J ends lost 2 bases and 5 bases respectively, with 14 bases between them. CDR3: CASSLWSPADNEQFF. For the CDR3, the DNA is TGCGCCAGCAGCTTATGGTCCCCGGCGGACAATGAGCAGTTCTTC.

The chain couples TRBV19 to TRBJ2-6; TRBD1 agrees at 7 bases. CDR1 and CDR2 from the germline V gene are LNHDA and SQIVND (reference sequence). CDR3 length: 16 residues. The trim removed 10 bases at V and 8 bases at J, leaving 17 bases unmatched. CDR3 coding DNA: TGTGCCACCGGGGACAGTCCTCTGGGTTTGACCAACGTCCTGACTTTC. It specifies CATGDSPLGLTNVLTF.

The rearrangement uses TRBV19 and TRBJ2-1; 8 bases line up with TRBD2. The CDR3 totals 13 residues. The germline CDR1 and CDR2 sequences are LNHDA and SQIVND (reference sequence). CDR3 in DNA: TGTGCTTCGAAGGGACTAGGGTACAATGAGCAGTTCTTC. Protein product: CASKGLGYNEQFF.

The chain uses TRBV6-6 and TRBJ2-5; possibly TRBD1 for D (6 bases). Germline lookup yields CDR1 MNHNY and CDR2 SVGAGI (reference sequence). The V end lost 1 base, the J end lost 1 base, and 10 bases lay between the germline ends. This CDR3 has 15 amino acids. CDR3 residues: CASSYYADSQETQYF. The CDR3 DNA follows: TGTGCCAGCAGTTACTACGCGGACAGCCAAGAGACCCAGTACTTC.

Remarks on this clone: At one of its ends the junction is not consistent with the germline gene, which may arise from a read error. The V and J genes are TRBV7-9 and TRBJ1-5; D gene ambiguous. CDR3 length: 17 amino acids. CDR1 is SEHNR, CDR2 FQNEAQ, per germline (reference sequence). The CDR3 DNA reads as TGTTCCAGCAGCTTAAGACACGGTGCCAGCAGGAATCAGCCCCAGCATTTT. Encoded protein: CSSSLRHGASRNQPQHF.